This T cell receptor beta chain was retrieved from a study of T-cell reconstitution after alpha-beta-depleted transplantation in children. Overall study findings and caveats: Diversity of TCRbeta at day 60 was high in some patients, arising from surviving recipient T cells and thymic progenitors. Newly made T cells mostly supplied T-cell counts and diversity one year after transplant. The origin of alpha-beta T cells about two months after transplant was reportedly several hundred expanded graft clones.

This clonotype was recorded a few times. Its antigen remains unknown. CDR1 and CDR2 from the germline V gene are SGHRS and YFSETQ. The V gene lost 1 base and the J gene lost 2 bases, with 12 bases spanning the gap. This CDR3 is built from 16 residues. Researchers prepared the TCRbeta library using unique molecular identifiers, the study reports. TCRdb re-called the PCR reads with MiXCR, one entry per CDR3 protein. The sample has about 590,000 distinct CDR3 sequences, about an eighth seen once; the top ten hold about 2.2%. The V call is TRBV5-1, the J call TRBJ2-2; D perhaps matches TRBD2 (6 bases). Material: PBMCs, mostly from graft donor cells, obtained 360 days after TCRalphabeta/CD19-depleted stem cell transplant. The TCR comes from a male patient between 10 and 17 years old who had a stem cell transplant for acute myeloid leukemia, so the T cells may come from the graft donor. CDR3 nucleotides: TGCGCCAGCAGCTTGAAAGGTAGCGGCAACACCGGGGAGCTGTTTTTT. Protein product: CASSLKGSGNTGELFF.